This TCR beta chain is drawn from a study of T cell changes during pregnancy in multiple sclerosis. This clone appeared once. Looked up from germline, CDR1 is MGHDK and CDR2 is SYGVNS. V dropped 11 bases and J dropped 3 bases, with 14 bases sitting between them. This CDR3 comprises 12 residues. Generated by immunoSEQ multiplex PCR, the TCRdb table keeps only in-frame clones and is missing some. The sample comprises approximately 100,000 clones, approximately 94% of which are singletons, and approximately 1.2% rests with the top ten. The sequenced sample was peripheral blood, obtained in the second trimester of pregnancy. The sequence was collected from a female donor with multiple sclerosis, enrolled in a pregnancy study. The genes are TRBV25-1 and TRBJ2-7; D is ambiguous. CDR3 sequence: CASTSRGYEQYF. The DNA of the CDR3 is TGTGCCTCGACCAGTCGCGGCTACGAGCAGTACTTC.